These T cell receptor beta chains were read from a single sample in a study of cytomegalovirus exposure and HLA in healthy donors. Generated by immunoSEQ multiplex PCR, the TCRdb table keeps only in-frame clones and is missing some. In the table there are 150,000 to 200,000 clones, more than 60% of which are singletons. Sequencing was performed on PBMCs. All receptors derive from a woman in her thirties or forties in good health and CMV-seropositive. The CDR3 runs from the conserved cysteine through the conserved F or W. Fields, in order: clone size, J gene, D gene, V gene, CDR3 DNA, CDR3 protein. D genes are given only for firm matches. Size tells how often a clone was seen (once, few, many) or the class of an expanded clone, and some rows leave it out.

clone_size: NA
j_call: TRBJ1-1
d_call: NA
v_call: TRBV15
cdr3_nt: TGTGCCACCAGCAGAGATCACGACAGAGAAGCTTTCTTT
cdr3_aa: CATSRDHDREAFF

clone_size: NA
j_call: TRBJ2-7
d_call: TRBD2
v_call: TRBV19
cdr3_nt: TGTGCCAGTAGTGTCGGGACTAGCGGCTCCTACGAGCAGTACTTC
cdr3_aa: CASSVGTSGSYEQYF

clone_size: NA
j_call: TRBJ2-1
d_call: TRBD2
v_call: TRBV6-5
cdr3_nt: TGTGCCAGCAGTTACTCGACCGTCTCGCGGGAGAAGCAGTTCTTC
cdr3_aa: CASSYSTVSREKQFF

clone_size: NA
j_call: TRBJ1-1
d_call: TRBD1
v_call: TRBV28
cdr3_nt: TGTGCCAGCAGTGAACCTCCGACAGGGGGCGGGAACACTGAAGCTTTCTTT
cdr3_aa: CASSEPPTGGGNTEAFF

clone_size: NA
j_call: TRBJ2-2
d_call: TRBD2
v_call: TRBV15
cdr3_nt: TGTGCCACCAGCAAGGGACTAGCGAACACCGGGGAGCTGTTTTTT
cdr3_aa: CATSKGLANTGELFF

clone_size: NA
j_call: TRBJ1-2
d_call: NA
v_call: TRBV4-2
cdr3_nt: TGTGCCAGCAGACCGCTGGGGCAATACGGCTACACCTTC
cdr3_aa: CASRPLGQYGYTF

clone_size: NA
j_call: TRBJ1-2
d_call: TRBD1
v_call: TRBV7-9
cdr3_nt: TGTTCCAGCAGCTTAGCGCTCGGACAGGGGTTCTCTGGCTACACCTTC
cdr3_aa: CSSSLALGQGFSGYTF

clone_size: NA
j_call: TRBJ1-6
d_call: NA
v_call: TRBV6-5
cdr3_nt: TGTGCCAGCAGTTCAAACCTACAGGTTAGGTCTTCACCCCTCCACTTT
cdr3_aa: CASSSNLQVRSSPLHF

clone_size: NA
j_call: TRBJ1-3
d_call: TRBD1
v_call: TRBV5-1
cdr3_nt: TGCGCCAGCAGCAACCCGGGACAGAGCTCTGGAAACACCATATATTTT
cdr3_aa: CASSNPGQSSGNTIYF

clone_size: NA
j_call: TRBJ1-2
d_call: NA
v_call: TRBV11-2
cdr3_nt: TGTGCCAGCAGCTTAGTCGGGGGAGGTAGCGGCTACACCTTC
cdr3_aa: CASSLVGGGSGYTF

clone_size: NA
j_call: TRBJ2-5
d_call: NA
v_call: TRBV18
cdr3_nt: TGTGCCAGCTCACCACCTCTAGGGGATGAAGAGACCCAGTACTTC
cdr3_aa: CASSPPLGDEETQYF

clone_size: NA
j_call: TRBJ1-1
d_call: NA
v_call: TRBV5-1
cdr3_nt: TGCGCCAGCAGCTTGGTAGTCGGGAACACTGAAGCTTTCTTT
cdr3_aa: CASSLVVGNTEAFF

clone_size: NA
j_call: TRBJ2-1
d_call: TRBD2
v_call: TRBV19
cdr3_nt: TGTGCCAGTAGTATAGCGGGTAGCGGGAGTCTCTACAATGAGCAGTTCTTC
cdr3_aa: CASSIAGSGSLYNEQFF

clone_size: few
j_call: TRBJ1-5
d_call: NA
v_call: TRBV11-2
cdr3_nt: TGTGCCAGCAGCCACAATAGCAATCAGCCCCAGCATTTT
cdr3_aa: CASSHNSNQPQHF

clone_size: NA
j_call: TRBJ2-3
d_call: TRBD2
v_call: TRBV9
cdr3_nt: TGTGCCAGCAGCGTAGTAAGTAGCGGGGGTACAGATACGCAGTATTTT
cdr3_aa: CASSVVSSGGTDTQYF

clone_size: NA
j_call: TRBJ1-5
d_call: NA
v_call: TRBV27
cdr3_nt: TGTGCCAGCAGTCCCCGACAGCAACTCTTAGAGATTAGCAACCAGCCCCAGCATTTT
cdr3_aa: CASSPRQQLLEISNQPQHF

clone_size: NA
j_call: TRBJ2-7
d_call: NA
v_call: TRBV7-8
cdr3_nt: TGTGCCAGCAGCCCAGGTTACGAGCAGTACTTC
cdr3_aa: CASSPGYEQYF

clone_size: NA
j_call: TRBJ1-2
d_call: NA
v_call: TRBV10-3
cdr3_nt: TGTGCCATCAGTGACTATACAGTCAATTATGGCTACACCTTC
cdr3_aa: CAISDYTVNYGYTF

clone_size: few
j_call: TRBJ2-2
d_call: NA
v_call: TRBV19
cdr3_nt: TGTGCCAGTATTCGAGGGAGAGCAAACACCGGGGAGCTGTTTTTT
cdr3_aa: CASIRGRANTGELFF

clone_size: NA
j_call: TRBJ1-4
d_call: NA
v_call: TRBV5-6
cdr3_nt: TGTGCCAGCAGCTGGGGGAGGGAAAAACTGTTTTTT
cdr3_aa: CASSWGREKLFF

clone_size: NA
j_call: TRBJ1-2
d_call: TRBD1
v_call: TRBV29-1
cdr3_nt: TGCAGCGTCTCTCCAGACAGGGGGCCCCTCTATGGCTACACCTTC
cdr3_aa: CSVSPDRGPLYGYTF

clone_size: NA
j_call: TRBJ2-1
d_call: TRBD1
v_call: TRBV9
cdr3_nt: TGTGCCAGCAGCTCACGGACAGGGGTGTATGAGCAGTTCTTC
cdr3_aa: CASSSRTGVYEQFF

clone_size: NA
j_call: TRBJ2-3
d_call: NA
v_call: TRBV30
cdr3_nt: TGTGCCTGGACGAACGGGAGCACAGATACGCAGTATTTT
cdr3_aa: CAWTNGSTDTQYF

clone_size: NA
j_call: TRBJ1-4
d_call: NA
v_call: TRBV4-2
cdr3_nt: TGTGCCAGCAGCCAAGCCGCAGGTGGGGAAAAACTGTTTTTT
cdr3_aa: CASSQAAGGEKLFF

clone_size: NA
j_call: TRBJ2-1
d_call: TRBD2
v_call: TRBV7-8
cdr3_nt: TGTGCCAGCAGCTTCCCGAGGGGGACTAGCGGGAGCTATGAGCAGTTCTTC
cdr3_aa: CASSFPRGTSGSYEQFF

clone_size: NA
j_call: TRBJ2-5
d_call: NA
v_call: TRBV19
cdr3_nt: TGTGCCAGTAGTAGACAATACCAAGAGACCCAGTACTTC
cdr3_aa: CASSRQYQETQYF

clone_size: NA
j_call: TRBJ1-1
d_call: NA
v_call: TRBV19
cdr3_nt: TGTGCCAGTAGTATTCTTGGTTCGGGGGTAGGACCTGTCCAAGAAGCTTTCTTT
cdr3_aa: CASSILGSGVGPVQEAFF

clone_size: NA
j_call: TRBJ1-5
d_call: TRBD1
v_call: TRBV6-5
cdr3_nt: TGTGCCAGCAGTTACTCGAAAGGGGGCGATCAGCCCCAGCATTTT
cdr3_aa: CASSYSKGGDQPQHF

clone_size: NA
j_call: TRBJ2-7
d_call: NA
v_call: TRBV6-1
cdr3_nt: TGTGCCAGCAGCACGACACTGGGCCCATACGAGCAGTACTTC
cdr3_aa: CASSTTLGPYEQYF

clone_size: NA
j_call: TRBJ1-2
d_call: TRBD1
v_call: TRBV19
cdr3_nt: TGTGCCAGTAGTATTGACAGGGGGCTCGGCTACACCTTC
cdr3_aa: CASSIDRGLGYTF

clone_size: NA
j_call: TRBJ2-1
d_call: TRBD2
v_call: TRBV9
cdr3_nt: TGTGCCAGCAGCGTAGTAGCGGGAGTGTCCTACAATGAGCAGTTCTTC
cdr3_aa: CASSVVAGVSYNEQFF

clone_size: NA
j_call: TRBJ2-7
d_call: TRBD2
v_call: TRBV5-1
cdr3_nt: TGCGCCAGCAGCTTGGCGGGAGGCCCCTACGAGCAGTACTTC
cdr3_aa: CASSLAGGPYEQYF

clone_size: NA
j_call: TRBJ2-1
d_call: TRBD2
v_call: TRBV7-6
cdr3_nt: TGTGCCAGCAGCCCGGGACTAGCGGGAGTTAGAATGTTCTTC
cdr3_aa: CASSPGLAGVRMFF

clone_size: once
j_call: TRBJ2-4
d_call: TRBD2
v_call: TRBV2
cdr3_nt: TGTGCCAGCAGTGAACCGCCGGGGGGCAAAAACATTCAGTACTTC
cdr3_aa: CASSEPPGGKNIQYF

clone_size: few
j_call: TRBJ1-6
d_call: NA
v_call: TRBV6-5
cdr3_nt: TGTGCCAGCAGCCCCCTGGGGCCGCATAATTCACCCCTCCACTTT
cdr3_aa: CASSPLGPHNSPLHF

clone_size: NA
j_call: TRBJ1-1
d_call: NA
v_call: TRBV19
cdr3_nt: TGTGCCAGTAGCATACAGGGTCAGAACACTGAAGCTTTCTTT
cdr3_aa: CASSIQGQNTEAFF

clone_size: few
j_call: TRBJ2-7
d_call: TRBD1
v_call: TRBV7-9
cdr3_nt: TGTGCCAGCAGCTTAGTTCAGGGGGTAGCTTCCGAGCAGTACTTC
cdr3_aa: CASSLVQGVASEQYF

clone_size: NA
j_call: TRBJ2-3
d_call: TRBD2
v_call: TRBV9
cdr3_nt: TGTGCCAGCAGCCCGGGGGGGACCCCTTCTAGCACAGATACGCAGTATTTT
cdr3_aa: CASSPGGTPSSTDTQYF

clone_size: NA
j_call: TRBJ2-3
d_call: TRBD2
v_call: TRBV6-4
cdr3_nt: TGTGCCAGCAGTGAGTCTAGCGGAGGGGTAGATACGCAGTATTTT
cdr3_aa: CASSESSGGVDTQYF

clone_size: NA
j_call: TRBJ2-7
d_call: TRBD2
v_call: TRBV6-1
cdr3_nt: TGTGCCACCGTGCTAGCGGACCTTATCTACGAGCAGTGCTTC
cdr3_aa: CATVLADLIYEQCF

clone_size: NA
j_call: TRBJ1-1
d_call: TRBD1
v_call: TRBV29-1
cdr3_nt: TGCAGCGTCCACGACAGGGGGAACACTGAAGCTTTCTTT
cdr3_aa: CSVHDRGNTEAFF

clone_size: NA
j_call: TRBJ2-7
d_call: NA
v_call: TRBV15
cdr3_nt: TGTGCCACCAGCAGAGAGTTCACCTACGAGCAGTACTTC
cdr3_aa: CATSREFTYEQYF

clone_size: NA
j_call: TRBJ1-2
d_call: NA
v_call: TRBV13
cdr3_nt: TGTGCCAGCAGATCTATCTCTTCAAATGGTTATCGGGGCTACACCTTC
cdr3_aa: CASRSISSNGYRGYTF

clone_size: NA
j_call: TRBJ1-1
d_call: NA
v_call: TRBV7-9
cdr3_nt: TGTGCCAGCAGCCTTCAGGCTCTCACTGAAGCTTTCTTT
cdr3_aa: CASSLQALTEAFF